These T cell receptor beta chains were read from a single sample in a study of blood T cell repertoires in COVID-19. Only in-frame clones appear in the TCRdb table, and some are missing; sequencing was by immunoSEQ multiplex PCR. In the table there are around 60,000 clones, more than 65% of which are singletons. Sequencing was done on a sample of peripheral blood. These receptors were taken from a woman aged 55-69 years with acute or convalescent COVID-19. Each CDR3 is given with its conserved first and last residue. A D gene is named only where the DNA matches it firmly.

v_gene	d_gene	j_gene	CDR3aa
TRBV7-2	-	TRBJ1-2	CASSLDVVSYGYTF
TRBV11-2	-	TRBJ1-2	CASSLGEGGYTF
TRBV5-1	-	TRBJ2-2	CASQRGKDGELFF
TRBV6-4	-	TRBJ1-1	CASSARGEGTEAFF
TRBV11-3	-	TRBJ2-2	CASRMAGNTGELFF
TRBV3-1/TRBV3-2	TRBD1	TRBJ2-7	CASSPRQGLSKEQYF
TRBV16	TRBD1	TRBJ2-2	CASSQAGTANTGELFF
TRBV19	-	TRBJ1-2	CASSIERRGNYGYTF
TRBV27	-	TRBJ1-3	CASSSTLSGNTIYF
TRBV5-6	TRBD1	TRBJ1-1	CASSLYDRVNTEAFF
TRBV7-6	-	TRBJ1-2	CASSSDSTTNYGYTF
TRBV7-9	TRBD1	TRBJ1-2	CASSPLTGSDGYTF
TRBV19	-	TRBJ1-1	CASSTLNTEAFF
TRBV6-4	TRBD1	TRBJ1-1	CASRGQGVGTEAFF
TRBV6-4	TRBD2	TRBJ2-5	CASSDSLAGALQETQYF
TRBV3-1/TRBV3-2	-	TRBJ1-4	CASSQRTLNEKLFF
TRBV15	-	TRBJ1-4	CATSRDEVPGGEKLFF
TRBV11-2	-	TRBJ1-5	CASSLAGGGEQPQHF
TRBV3-1/TRBV3-2	-	TRBJ2-1	CASSQDQGRLDEQFF
TRBV23-1	-	TRBJ1-4	CASSQVAANEKLFF
TRBV6-5	TRBD1	TRBJ1-2	CASSYIRQGAPYGYTF
TRBV11-3	-	TRBJ2-3	CASSLDTIRGAGTDTQYF
TRBV19	-	TRBJ1-3	CASSMDRFSGNTIYF
TRBV2	TRBD2	TRBJ2-2	CASSSPRGLGIRTGELFF
TRBV4-2	TRBD1	TRBJ1-2	CASSPLYPGGGPYGYTF
TRBV4-1	-	TRBJ1-6	CASSQVLGRNSPLHF
TRBV3-1/TRBV3-2	TRBD1	TRBJ1-5	CASSGGTGGTQPQHF
TRBV2	-	TRBJ1-1	CASSESLWAFF
TRBV27	-	TRBJ1-6	CASSFGQGNNSPLHF
TRBV3-1/TRBV3-2	TRBD2	TRBJ2-2	CASSLAGVSTGELFF
TRBV9	TRBD1	TRBJ2-2	CASSEQGAWTGELFF
TRBV4-1	-	TRBJ1-1	CASRSEGVRKNTEAFF
TRBV10-2	-	TRBJ1-5	CASSEPGHYNQPQHF
TRBV6-4	TRBD1	TRBJ2-5	CASRATGGASEETQYF
TRBV19	-	TRBJ1-2	CASRGVQVSSYGYTF
TRBV14	-	TRBJ1-1	CASSQVRGGTEAFF
TRBV19	TRBD1	TRBJ2-7	CASTGGTGVSYEQYF